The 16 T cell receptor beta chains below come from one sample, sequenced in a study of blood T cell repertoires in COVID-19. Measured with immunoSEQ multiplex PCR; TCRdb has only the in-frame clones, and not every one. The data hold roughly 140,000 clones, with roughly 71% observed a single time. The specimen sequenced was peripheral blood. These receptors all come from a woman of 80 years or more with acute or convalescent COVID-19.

The CDR3 region has the DNA TGTGCCAGCAGTTACTCCCGGACAGCCTATAATTCACCCCTCCACTTT. Translation: CASSYSRTAYNSPLHF. The chain uses TRBV6-5 and TRBJ1-6; TRBD1 might be the D (6 bases). The CDR3 loop spans 16 amino acids. The V end lost 0 bases, the J end lost 2 bases, and 8 bases lay between the germline ends. CDR1 is MNHEY and CDR2 is SVGAGI in the germline V gene.

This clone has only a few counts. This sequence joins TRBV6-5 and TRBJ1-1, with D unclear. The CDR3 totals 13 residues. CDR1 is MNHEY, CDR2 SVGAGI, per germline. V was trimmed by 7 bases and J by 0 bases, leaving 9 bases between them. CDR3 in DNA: TGTGCCAGCACCAAACGGGTGAACACTGAAGCTTTCTTT. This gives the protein CASTKRVNTEAFF.

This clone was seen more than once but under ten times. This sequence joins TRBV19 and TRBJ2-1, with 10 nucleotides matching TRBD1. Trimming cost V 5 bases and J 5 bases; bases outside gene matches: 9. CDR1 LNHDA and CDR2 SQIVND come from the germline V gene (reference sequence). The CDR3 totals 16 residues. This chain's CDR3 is CASSSPGTGADNEQFF. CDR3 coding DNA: TGTGCCAGTAGTTCTCCCGGGACAGGGGCGGACAATGAGCAGTTCTTC. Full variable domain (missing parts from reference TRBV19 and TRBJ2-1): DGGITQSPKYLFRKEGQNVTLSCEQNLNHDAMYWYRQDPGQGLRLIYYSQIVNDFQKGDIAEGYSVSREKKESFPLTVTSAQKNPTAFYLCASSSPGTGADNEQFFGPGTRLTVL.

As DNA, the CDR3 is TGTGCCTGGAGAAGCAGAGGTGGCTACACCTTC. Translated: CAWRSRGGYTF. The chain is built from TRBV30 and TRBJ1-2; unclear D gene. In germline, CDR1 is GTSNPN, CDR2 SVGIG (reference sequence). The CDR3 spans 11 residues. Trimming left V 3 bases short and J 7 bases short, with 9 bases between. Full variable domain (remainder filled in from reference TRBV30 and TRBJ1-2): SQTIHQWPATLVQPVGSPLSLECTVEGTSNPNLYWYRQAAGRGLQLLFYSVGIGQISSEVPQNLSASRPQDRQFILSSKKLLLSDSGFYLCAWRSRGGYTFGSGTRLTVV.

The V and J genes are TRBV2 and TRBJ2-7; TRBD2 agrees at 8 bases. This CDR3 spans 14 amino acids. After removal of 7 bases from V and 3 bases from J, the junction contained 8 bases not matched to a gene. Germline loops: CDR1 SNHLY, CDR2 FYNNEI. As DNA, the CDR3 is TGTGCCAGCAAAGAACTAGCGGATAACTACGAGCAGTACTTC. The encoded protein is CASKELADNYEQYF.

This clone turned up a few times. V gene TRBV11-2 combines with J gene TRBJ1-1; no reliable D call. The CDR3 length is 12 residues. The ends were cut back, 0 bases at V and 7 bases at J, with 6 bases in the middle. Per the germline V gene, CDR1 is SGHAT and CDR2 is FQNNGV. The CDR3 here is CASSLDRFEAFF. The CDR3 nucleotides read TGTGCCAGCAGCTTAGATCGGTTTGAAGCTTTCTTT.

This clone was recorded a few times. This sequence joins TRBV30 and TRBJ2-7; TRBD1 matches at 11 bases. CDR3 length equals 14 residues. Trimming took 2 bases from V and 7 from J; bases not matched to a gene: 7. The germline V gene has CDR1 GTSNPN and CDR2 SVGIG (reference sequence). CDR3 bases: TGTGCCTGGAGTACCGGACAGGGGGCGTCTGAGCAGTACTTC. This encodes CAWSTGQGASEQYF.

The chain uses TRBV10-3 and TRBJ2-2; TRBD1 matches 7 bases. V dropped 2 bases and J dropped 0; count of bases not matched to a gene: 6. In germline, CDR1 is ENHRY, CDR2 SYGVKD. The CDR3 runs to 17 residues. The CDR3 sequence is CAISEPDRITNTGELFF. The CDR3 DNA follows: TGTGCCATCAGTGAGCCGGACAGGATTACGAACACCGGGGAGCTGTTTTTT.

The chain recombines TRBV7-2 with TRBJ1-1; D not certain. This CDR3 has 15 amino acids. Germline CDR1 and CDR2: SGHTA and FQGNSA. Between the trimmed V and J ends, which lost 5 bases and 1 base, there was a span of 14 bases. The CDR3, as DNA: TGTGCCAGCAGCCCAGAGACACCGTCGAACACTGAAGCTTTCTTT. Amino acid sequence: CASSPETPSNTEAFF. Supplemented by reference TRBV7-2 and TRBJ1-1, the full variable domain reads GAGVSQSPSNKVTEKGKDVELRCDPISGHTALYWYRQSLGQGLEFLIYFQGNSAPDKSGLPSDRFSAERTGGSVSTLTIQRTQQEDSAVYLCASSPETPSNTEAFFGQGTRLTVV.

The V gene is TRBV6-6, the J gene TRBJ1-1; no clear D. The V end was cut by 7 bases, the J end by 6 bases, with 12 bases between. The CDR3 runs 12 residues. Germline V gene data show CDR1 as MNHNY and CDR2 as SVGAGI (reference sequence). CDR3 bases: TGTGCCAGCACCTCCCACAGTGCTGAAGCTTTCTTT. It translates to CASTSHSAEAFF.

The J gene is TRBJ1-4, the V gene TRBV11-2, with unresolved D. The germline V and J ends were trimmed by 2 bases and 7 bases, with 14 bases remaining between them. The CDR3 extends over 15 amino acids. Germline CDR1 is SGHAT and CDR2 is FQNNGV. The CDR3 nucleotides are TGTGCCAGCAGCTTACAGATCCAGTCCATTGAAAAACTGTTTTTT. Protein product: CASSLQIQSIEKLFF.

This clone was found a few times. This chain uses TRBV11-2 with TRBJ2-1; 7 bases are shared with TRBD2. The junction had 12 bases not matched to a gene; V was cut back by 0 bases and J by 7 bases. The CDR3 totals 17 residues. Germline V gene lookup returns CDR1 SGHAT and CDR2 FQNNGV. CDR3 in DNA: TGTGCCAGCAGCTTAGAACCGGGTGGGAGGGCGTGGAATGAGCAGTTCTTC. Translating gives CASSLEPGGRAWNEQFF.

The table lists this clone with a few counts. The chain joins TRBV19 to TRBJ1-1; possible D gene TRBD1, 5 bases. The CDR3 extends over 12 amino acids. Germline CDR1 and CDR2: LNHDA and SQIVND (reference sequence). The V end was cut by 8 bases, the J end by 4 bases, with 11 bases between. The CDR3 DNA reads TGTGCCAGTCAAGGGGCATTCACTGAAGCTTTCTTT. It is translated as CASQGAFTEAFF.

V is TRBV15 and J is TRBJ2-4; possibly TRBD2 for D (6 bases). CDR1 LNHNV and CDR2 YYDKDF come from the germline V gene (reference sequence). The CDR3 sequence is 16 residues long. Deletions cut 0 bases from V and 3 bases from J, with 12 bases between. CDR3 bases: TGTGCCACCAGCAGAGAAGGAGGGTTTTTCAAAAACATTCAGTACTTC. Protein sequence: CATSREGGFFKNIQYF.

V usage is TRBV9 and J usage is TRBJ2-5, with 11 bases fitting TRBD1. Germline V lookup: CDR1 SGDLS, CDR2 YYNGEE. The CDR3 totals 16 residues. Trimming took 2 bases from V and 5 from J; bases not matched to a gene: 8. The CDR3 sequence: CASSVAGTGGSETQYF. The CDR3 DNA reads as TGTGCCAGCAGCGTCGCCGGGACAGGGGGGTCGGAGACCCAGTACTTC.

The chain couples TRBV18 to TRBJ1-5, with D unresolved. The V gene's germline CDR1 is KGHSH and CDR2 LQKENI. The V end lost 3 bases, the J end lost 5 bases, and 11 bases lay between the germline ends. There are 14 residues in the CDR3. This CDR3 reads CASSPNSQDQPQHF. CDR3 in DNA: TGTGCCAGCTCACCGAACAGCCAGGATCAGCCCCAGCATTTT.